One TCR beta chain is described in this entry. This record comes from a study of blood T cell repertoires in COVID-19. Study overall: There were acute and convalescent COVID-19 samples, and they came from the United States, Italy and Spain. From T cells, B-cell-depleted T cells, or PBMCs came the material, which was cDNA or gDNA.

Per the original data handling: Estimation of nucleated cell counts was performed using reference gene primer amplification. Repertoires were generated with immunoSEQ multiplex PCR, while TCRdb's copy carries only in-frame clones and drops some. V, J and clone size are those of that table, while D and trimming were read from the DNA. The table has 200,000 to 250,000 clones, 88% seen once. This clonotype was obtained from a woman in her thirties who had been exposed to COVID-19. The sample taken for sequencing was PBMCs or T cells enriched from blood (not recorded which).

The DNA of the CDR3 is TGTGCCAGCAGGCGGGACGGTGATCAGCCCCAGCATTTT. As protein: CASRRDGDQPQHF. The chain recombines TRBV6-5 with TRBJ1-5; tentative D call: TRBD1 (5 bases). Trimming removed 6 bases at V and 5 bases at J, with 11 bases between. Looked up from germline, CDR1 is MNHEY and CDR2 is SVGAGI. This CDR3 is built from 13 residues.